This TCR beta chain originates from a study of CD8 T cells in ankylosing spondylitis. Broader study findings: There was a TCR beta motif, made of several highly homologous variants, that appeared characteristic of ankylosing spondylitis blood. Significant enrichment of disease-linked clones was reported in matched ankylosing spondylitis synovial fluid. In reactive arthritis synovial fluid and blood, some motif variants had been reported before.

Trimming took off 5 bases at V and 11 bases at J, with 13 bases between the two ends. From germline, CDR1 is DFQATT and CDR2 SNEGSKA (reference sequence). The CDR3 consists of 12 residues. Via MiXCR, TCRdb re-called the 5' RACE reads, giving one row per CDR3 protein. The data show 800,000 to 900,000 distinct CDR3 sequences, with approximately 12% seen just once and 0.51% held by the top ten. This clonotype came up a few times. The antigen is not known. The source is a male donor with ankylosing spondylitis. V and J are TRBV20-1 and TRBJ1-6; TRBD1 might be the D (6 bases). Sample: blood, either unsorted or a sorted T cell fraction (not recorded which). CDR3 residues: CSAVGGAPPLHF. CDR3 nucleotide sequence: TGCAGTGCTGTCGGGGGGGCGCCACCCCTCCACTTT.